This T cell receptor beta chain was documented in a study of CXCR3-negative and CXCR3-positive naive CD8 T cells. Whole-study context: Approximately 140 million TRB reads were obtained in total, which works out to about 1.5 +/- 0.3 million per library.

Worth noting for this clonotype: Antigen unknown.

Study-level findings and limits: Comparison of naive cells showed more hydrophobic TRB CDR3s in CXCR3-positive than in CXCR3-negative naive cells. Memory CD8+ T cell repertoires were far less diverse than both naive subsets.

TRB cDNA libraries were made by UMI-labeled 5' RACE. One entry per CDR3 protein, without DNA, is what TCRdb gives after re-calling the 5' RACE reads. Its clone listing holds about 92,000 distinct CDR3 sequences. Germline V gene data show CDR1 as SGHAT and CDR2 as FQDESV (reference sequence). The CDR3 has 16 residues. V is TRBV11-1 and J is TRBJ2-7; without DNA, the TCRdb call of TRBD1 cannot be checked. The clonotype was recovered from a human donor in good health. Some clones in this sample may be carry-over from other donors' samples. Sequencing used naive CXCR3- CD8+ T cells from blood. The subset: CD45RO-CCR7+CD27+CD95- naive CD8+ T cells lacking CXCR3 (TNR3-). CDR3 protein: CASSLYTGSAVYEQYF. Using reference TRBV11-1 and TRBJ2-7 for the parts outside the CDR3, the full variable domain is EAEVAQSPRYKITEKSQAVAFWCDPISGHATLYWYRQILGQGPELLVQFQDESVVDDSQLPKDRFSAERLKGVDSTLKIQPAELGDSAMYLCASSLYTGSAVYEQYFGPGTRLTVT.